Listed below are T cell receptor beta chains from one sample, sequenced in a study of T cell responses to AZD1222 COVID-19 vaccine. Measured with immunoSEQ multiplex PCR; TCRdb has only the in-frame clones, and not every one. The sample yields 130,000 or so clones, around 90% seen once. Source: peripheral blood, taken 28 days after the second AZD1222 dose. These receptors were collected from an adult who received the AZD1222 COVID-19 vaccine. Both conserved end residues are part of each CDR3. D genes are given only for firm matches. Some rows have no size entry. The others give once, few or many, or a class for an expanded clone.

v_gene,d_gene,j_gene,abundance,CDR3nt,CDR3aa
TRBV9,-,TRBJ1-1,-,TGTGCCAGCAGCGATTTCAGGGGAAGGAACACTGAAGCTTTCTTT,CASSDFRGRNTEAFF
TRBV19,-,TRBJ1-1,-,TGTGCCAGTAGTATTGGACGGAACACTGAAGCTTTCTTT,CASSIGRNTEAFF
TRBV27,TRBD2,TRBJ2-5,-,TGTGCCAGCAGTTTACGGGCGGGAGGGCCGTACCAAGAGACCCAGTACTTC,CASSLRAGGPYQETQYF
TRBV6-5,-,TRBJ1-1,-,TGTGCCAGCAGTTCCAGGGCGGGGAACACTGAAGCTTTCTTT,CASSSRAGNTEAFF
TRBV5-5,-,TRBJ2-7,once,TGTGCCAGCAGCTTAGGGATGGGACTGACCTACGAGCAGTACTTC,CASSLGMGLTYEQYF
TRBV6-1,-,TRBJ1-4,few,TGTGCCAGCAGTGAAGGGGCAGCAACTAATGAAAAACTGTTTTTT,CASSEGAATNEKLFF
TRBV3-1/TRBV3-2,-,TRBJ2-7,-,TGTGCCAGCAGCCAAGATGAAAGGACCACCTACTTC,CASSQDERTTYF
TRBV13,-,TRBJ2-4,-,TGTGCCAGCAGCTTTAGACAGGGAGGTAACATTCAGTACTTC,CASSFRQGGNIQYF
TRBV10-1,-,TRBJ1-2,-,TGCGCCAGCAGTCAGGACGGCCCCTATGGCTACACCTTC,CASSQDGPYGYTF
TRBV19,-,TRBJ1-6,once,TGTGCCAGTACCCAAGGGAGCTCCTATAATTCACCCCTCCACTTT,CASTQGSSYNSPLHF
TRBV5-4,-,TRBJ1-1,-,TGTGCCAGCAGCTTGGGAGGGGCGGAGGGCACTGAAGCTTTCTTT,CASSLGGAEGTEAFF
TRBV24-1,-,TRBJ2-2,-,TGTGCCACCAGTGATTCTGGAGGTAGGAACACCGGGGAGCTGTTTTTT,CATSDSGGRNTGELFF
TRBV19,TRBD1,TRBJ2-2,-,TGTGCCAGTAGTCGCGCAGGGGACAGCGGGGAGCTGTTTTTT,CASSRAGDSGELFF
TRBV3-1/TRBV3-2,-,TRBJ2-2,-,TGTGCCAGCAGCCAAATAGCGGACACCGGGGAGCTGTTTTTT,CASSQIADTGELFF
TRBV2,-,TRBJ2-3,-,TGTGCCAGCAGGGCGGAAGATACGCAGTATTTT,CASRAEDTQYF
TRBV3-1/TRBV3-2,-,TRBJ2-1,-,TGTGCCAGCAGCCAAGATAGGGGGGATTGGGGATACAATGAGCAGTTCTTC,CASSQDRGDWGYNEQFF
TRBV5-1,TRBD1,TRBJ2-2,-,TGCGCCAGTCGACAGGGGGTCGACACCGGGGAGCTGTTTTTT,CASRQGVDTGELFF
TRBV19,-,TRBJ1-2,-,TGTGCCAGTAGTATGATGGTCGGGGCATCGGGCTACACCTTC,CASSMMVGASGYTF
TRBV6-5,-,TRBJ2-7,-,TGTGCCAGCAGTTACTCGGGTTTTTACGAGCAGTACTTC,CASSYSGFYEQYF
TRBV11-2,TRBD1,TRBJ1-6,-,TGTGCCAGCAGCTTCCCTAGGGGAGGGGGCAGCTCCTATAATTCACCCCTCCACTTT,CASSFPRGGGSSYNSPLHF
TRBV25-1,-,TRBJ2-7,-,TGTGCCAGCAGCCTTGGACAAGTCCACGAGCAGTACTTC,CASSLGQVHEQYF
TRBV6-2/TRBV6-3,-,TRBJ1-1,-,TGTGCCAGCAGCCGAGGTTACGCTGAAGCTTTCTTT,CASSRGYAEAFF
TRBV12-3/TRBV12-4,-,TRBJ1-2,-,TGTGCCAGCAGCCCGGACAGCTGGGGCTACACCTTC,CASSPDSWGYTF
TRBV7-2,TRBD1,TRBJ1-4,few,TGTGCCAGCAGCTTACAGGGGGAGGAAAAACTGTTTTTT,CASSLQGEEKLFF
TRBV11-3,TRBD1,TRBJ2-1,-,TGTGCCAGCAGCACCCGACAGGGGAGCTCCTACAATGAGCAGTTCTTC,CASSTRQGSSYNEQFF
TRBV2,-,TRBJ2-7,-,TGTGCCAGCAGACCGACAGGCTACGAGCAGTACTTC,CASRPTGYEQYF
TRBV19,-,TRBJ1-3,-,TGTGCCAGTAGTAGACGGATGGTAAGCTCTGGAAACACCATATATTTT,CASSRRMVSSGNTIYF
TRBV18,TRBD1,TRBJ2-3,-,TGTGCCAGCTCCTACCGCGGGACAGGGGGCGGCACAGATACGCAGTATTTT,CASSYRGTGGGTDTQYF
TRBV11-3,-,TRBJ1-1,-,TGTGCCAGCAGCTTTAGCAGGAACACTGAAGCTTTCTTT,CASSFSRNTEAFF
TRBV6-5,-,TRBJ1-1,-,TGTGCCAGCACCGCACGTCAGGAAGTAGCTTTCTTT,CASTARQEVAFF
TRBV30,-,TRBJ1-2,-,TGTGCCTGGAGTGGACGGTGGGTCTATGGCTACACCTTC,CAWSGRWVYGYTF
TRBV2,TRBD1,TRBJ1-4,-,TGTGCCAGCAACCTACAGGGGATTAGGGAAAAACTGTTTTTT,CASNLQGIREKLFF
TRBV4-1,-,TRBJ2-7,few,TGCGCCAGCTCGCTGGGGGGGCCCTACGAGCAGTACTTC,CASSLGGPYEQYF
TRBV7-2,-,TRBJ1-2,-,TGTGCCAGCAGCTTAGTCCCAGGCCCACGTGGCTACACCTTC,CASSLVPGPRGYTF
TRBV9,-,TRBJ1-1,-,TGTGCCAGCAGCGTAGAGTCAGGGTGGAACACTGAAGCTTTCTTT,CASSVESGWNTEAFF
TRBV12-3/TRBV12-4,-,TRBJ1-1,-,TGTGCCAGCAGTGTTCGGACGGAAGCTTTCTTT,CASSVRTEAFF
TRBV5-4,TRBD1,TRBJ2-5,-,TGTGCCAGCAGCCAACCGGGACAGGGAGGTCAAGAGACCCAGTACTTC,CASSQPGQGGQETQYF
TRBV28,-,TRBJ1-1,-,TGTGCCGTAAGATACACTGAAGCTTTCTTT,CAVRYTEAFF
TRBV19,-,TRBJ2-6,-,TGTGCCAGCAACCTCGGGGGCTCTGGGGCCAACGTCCTGACTTTC,CASNLGGSGANVLTF
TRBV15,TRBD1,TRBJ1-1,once,TGTGCCACCAGCGCAGACAGGGTCGGGTTGGCTGAAGCTTTCTTT,CATSADRVGLAEAFF
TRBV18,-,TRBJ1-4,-,TGTGCCAGCTCACCGCGGGCGGCAGAGTCTAATGAAAAACTGTTTTTT,CASSPRAAESNEKLFF
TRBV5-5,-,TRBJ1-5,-,TGTGCCAGCAGCTTTGGAGGTTATGGGCCCCAGCATTTT,CASSFGGYGPQHF
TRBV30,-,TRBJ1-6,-,TGTGCCTGGAGTGGCGAGACCTTAACTTCACCCCTCCACTTT,CAWSGETLTSPLHF
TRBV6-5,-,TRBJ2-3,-,TGTGCCAGCAGTTACTCGATTGTAGCAGATACGCAGTATTTT,CASSYSIVADTQYF
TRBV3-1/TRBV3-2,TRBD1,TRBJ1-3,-,TGTGCCAGCAGCCAAGGCGGGACAGCTGGAAACACCATATATTTT,CASSQGGTAGNTIYF